These 22 T cell receptor beta chains were sequenced from one sample in a study of blood T cell repertoires in COVID-19. Clones were sequenced by immunoSEQ multiplex PCR, and TCRdb holds only the in-frame ones, with some missing. This sample has 65,000 to 90,000 clones, with around nine tenths found just once. The sequenced sample consisted of peripheral blood. The receptor set was obtained from a man at least 80 years old with COVID-19, enrolled during active disease.

This rearrangement joins TRBV7-6 to TRBJ1-1; TRBD1 might be the D (5 bases). Trimming pared 0 bases from V and 6 bases from J, leaving 5 bases between. The CDR3 is 12 residues long. The germline V gene encodes CDR1 SGHVS and CDR2 FNYEAQ. CDR3 in amino acids: CASSLAGAEAFF. The CDR3 DNA follows: TGTGCCAGCAGCTTAGCAGGGGCTGAAGCTTTCTTT.

This clone is a singleton in its sample. This chain links TRBV29-1 with TRBJ2-3; 9 nucleotides match TRBD2. Per the germline V gene, CDR1 is SQVTM and CDR2 is ANQGSEA. V was pared by 5 bases and J by 0 bases, with 6 bases of the junction left unmatched. The length of the CDR3 is 15 residues. In DNA, the CDR3 is TGCAGCGTTCGCGGGACTAGCAGGAGCACAGATACGCAGTATTTT. Amino acids: CSVRGTSRSTDTQYF.

The chain has TRBV6-5 and TRBJ1-2; 10 bases are shared with TRBD1. Germline assignment: CDR1 MNHEY and CDR2 SVGAGI. The CDR3 runs to 14 residues. With V trimmed by 6 bases and J by 8 bases, 9 bases remained unmatched. The CDR3 reads CASRLTGGADGYTF. CDR3 in DNA: TGTGCCAGCAGGCTGACAGGGGGCGCGGACGGCTACACCTTC.

This chain links TRBV9 with TRBJ1-5; D unresolved. Germline CDR1 SGDLS, CDR2 YYNGEE. The CDR3 loop spans 15 amino acids. Trimming stripped 2 bases from V and 4 bases from J, with 13 bases between. The CDR3 nucleotides read TGTGCCAGCAGCGTCGGGGTGGGGTTTAATCAGCCCCAGCATTTT. It specifies CASSVGVGFNQPQHF.

This sequence joins TRBV5-1 and TRBJ2-3; D may be TRBD1 (5 bases). Trimming removed 4 bases at V and 1 base at J, with 13 bases between. This CDR3 is 15 amino acids long. Germline V gene lookup returns CDR1 SGHRS and CDR2 YFSETQ. Here the CDR3 reads CASSVQGVGTDTQYF. The CDR3 region has the DNA TGCGCCAGCAGCGTCCAGGGTGTGGGCACAGATACGCAGTATTTT. The full variable domain, in which reference TRBV5-1 and TRBJ2-3 provide the parts outside the CDR3, is KAGVTQTPRYLIKTRGQQVTLSCSPISGHRSVSWYQQTPGQGLQFLFEYFSETQRNKGNFPGRFSGRQFSNSRSEMNVSTLELGDSALYLCASSVQGVGTDTQYFGPGTRLTVL.

This sequence joins TRBV5-4 and TRBJ1-6; maybe TRBD1 (6 bases). This CDR3 has 14 residues. V shed 2 bases and J shed 8 bases, with 11 bases lying between them. Looked up from germline, CDR1 is SGHNT and CDR2 is YYREEE (reference sequence). The CDR3 nucleotides are TGTGCCAGCAGCTTTAGGGGGATGGATTCACCCCTCCACTTT. Translation gives CASSFRGMDSPLHF.

The V and J genes are TRBV7-9 and TRBJ2-5; D not resolved. Germline V CDR1 and CDR2: SEHNR, FQNEAQ (reference sequence). V was cut by 4 bases and J by 5 bases, with 2 bases left in between. The CDR3 spans 10 residues. The CDR3 nucleotides are TGTGCCAGCAGCTCTGAGACCCAGTACTTC. The encoded protein is CASSSETQYF.

In its sample, this clone was seen once. This rearrangement joins TRBV6-5 to TRBJ1-3, with TRBD1 as a possible D gene (6 bases). This CDR3 is 15 amino acids long. Germline CDR1 reads MNHEY; CDR2 reads SVGAGI. V shed 7 bases and J shed 1 base, with 14 bases lying between them. CDR3 amino acids: CASTYRVGSGNTIYF. CDR3 sequence (DNA): TGTGCCAGCACCTACAGGGTGGGGTCTGGAAACACCATATATTTT.

The gene calls are TRBV9 and TRBJ1-4, with a tentative D call TRBD1 (6 bases). The V gene's germline CDR1 is SGDLS and CDR2 YYNGEE. The length of the CDR3 is 14 residues. Between the trimmed V and J ends, which lost 2 bases and 4 bases, there was a span of 9 bases. CDR3: CASSVRGFNEKLFF. The CDR3 DNA is TGTGCCAGCAGCGTTAGGGGGTTTAATGAAAAACTGTTTTTT. The full variable domain, completed using reference TRBV9 and TRBJ1-4, is DSGVTQTPKHLITATGQRVTLRCSPRSGDLSVYWYQQSLDQGLQFLIQYYNGEERAKGNILERFSAQQFPDLHSELNLSSLELGDSALYFCASSVRGFNEKLFFGSGTQLSVL.

This clone occurred once. The V and J genes are TRBV5-3 and TRBJ2-7; the match to TRBD2 covers 11 bases. TRBV5-3 is assigned to the ORF class and has an uncertain function. After removal of 0 bases from V and 7 bases from J, the junction contained 6 bases not matched to a gene. The CDR3 runs to 15 residues. In DNA form, the CDR3 reads TGTGCCAGAAGCTTGGATCATAGCGGGGGGGAAGAGCAGTACTTC. This encodes CARSLDHSGGEEQYF.

The V call is TRBV7-2, the J call TRBJ2-7; TRBD2 aligns across 8 bases. The CDR3 runs to 14 residues. The germline CDR1 and CDR2 sequences are SGHTA and FQGNSA. J gave up 6 bases and V 1 base, and 5 bases lay outside the gene matches. CDR3 nucleotide sequence: TGTGCCAGCAGCTTAGTAGCGGGGTCTGGCGAGCAGTACTTC. It is translated as CASSLVAGSGEQYF.

V gene TRBV3-1 (or the pseudogene TRBV3-2) combines with J gene TRBJ1-3; D is uncertain. The germline CDR1 and CDR2 sequences are LGHDT and YNNKEL (reference sequence). This CDR3 region has 15 residues. V gave up 0 bases and J gave up 2 bases, with 8 bases separating them. CDR3 nucleotide sequence: TGTGCCAGCAGCCAAGATTTGCAGGCTGGAAACACCATATATTTT. Encoded protein: CASSQDLQAGNTIYF.

V and J are TRBV4-1 and TRBJ2-5; D unclear. The CDR3 loop spans 13 amino acids. V lost 1 base and J lost 7, with 10 bases in between. Germline V gene sequence: CDR1 MGHRA, CDR2 YSYEKL. The CDR3 DNA sequence: TGCGCCAGCAGCCAAGCGCCAGGTGGGACCCAGTACTTC. Protein: CASSQAPGGTQYF.

V usage is TRBV5-6 and J usage is TRBJ2-5; 8 nucleotides line up with TRBD2. Trimming took 0 bases from V and 4 from J; bases not matched to a gene: 5. The CDR3 extends over 15 amino acids. The germline V gene has CDR1 SGHDT and CDR2 YYEEEE. The CDR3 nucleotides read TGTGCCAGCAGCTTGGCGGCGGGGGGAGGAGAGACCCAGTACTTC. Its translation is CASSLAAGGGETQYF.

The rearrangement links TRBV11-2 to TRBJ2-7; tentative D call: TRBD1 (6 bases). Germline loops: CDR1 SGHAT, CDR2 FQNNGV. V gave up 5 bases and J gave up 3 bases, with 20 bases separating them. CDR3 length equals 16 residues. This CDR3 reads CASSPAIMDSVYEQYF. The CDR3, as DNA: TGTGCCAGCAGCCCCGCAATCATGGACAGCGTCTACGAGCAGTACTTC.

In DNA, the CDR3 is TGTGCCAGCAGCCACGACAGGGCCCAGGGCAATCAGCCCCAGCATTTT. It specifies CASSHDRAQGNQPQHF. The chain is built from TRBV4-2 and TRBJ1-5; 7 bases match TRBD1. CDR1 is LGHNA, CDR2 YNFKEQ, per germline. Losses at the gene ends were 3 bases for V and 2 bases for J; bases not matched to a gene: 7. The CDR3 loop spans 16 amino acids.

This clone was recorded only once. The chain is built from TRBV7-2 and TRBJ1-5; D not certain. Between the trimmed V and J ends, which lost 4 bases and 4 bases, there was a span of 5 bases. The CDR3 has 12 amino acids. The germline CDR1 and CDR2 sequences are SGHTA and FQGNSA. This chain's CDR3 is CASSSYNQPQHF. The CDR3 DNA is TGTGCCAGCAGCTCGTATAATCAGCCCCAGCATTTT.

This clone was counted a few times. The rearrangement joins TRBV6-5 to TRBJ1-6; perhaps TRBD1 as D (5 bases). Trimming shortened V by 6 bases and J by 9 bases, and 18 bases separated the two germline ends. The CDR3 consists of 15 residues. In germline, CDR1 is MNHEY, CDR2 SVGAGI. The CDR3 spells CASRQHGGSGSPLHF. CDR3 sequence (DNA): TGTGCCAGCAGACAACACGGGGGAAGTGGTTCACCCCTCCACTTT.

This clone was seen once. The V and J genes are TRBV3-1 (or the pseudogene TRBV3-2) and TRBJ2-1; 9 bases line up with TRBD2. Germline V CDR1 and CDR2: LGHDT, YNNKEL (reference sequence). The CDR3 is 16 amino acids. The V segment lost 3 bases and the J segment 7 bases; nucleotides outside the gene matches: 10. The CDR3 nucleotides are TGTGCCAGCAGCCACGGGTATGCGGGGGGGCGGAATGAGCAGTTCTTC. Amino acids: CASSHGYAGGRNEQFF.

This clone is a singleton in its sample. The gene calls are TRBV20-1 and TRBJ2-3, with unresolved D. The CDR3 extends over 11 amino acids. Trimming took off 4 bases at V and 2 bases at J, with 4 bases between the two ends. Germline CDR1 reads DFQATT; CDR2 reads SNEGSKA (reference sequence). The CDR3 sequence: CSATFTDTQYF. The CDR3, as DNA: TGCAGTGCTACTTTCACAGATACGCAGTATTTT.

A word on this clone: The same CDR3 is also encoded by other DNA sequences in this sample. As DNA, the CDR3 is TGTGCCAGTAGTTCTACAGGCTATGGCTACACCTTC. Translated: CASSSTGYGYTF. The genes are TRBV19 and TRBJ1-2; D is perhaps TRBD1 (5 bases). Germline lookup yields CDR1 LNHDA and CDR2 SQIVND (reference sequence). V was pared by 5 bases and J by 4 bases, with 8 bases between. This CDR3 has 12 residues.

This chain connects TRBV2 to TRBJ2-7; no firm D call. The V and J ends lost 1 base and 2 bases respectively, with 12 bases between them. CDR3 length: 15 amino acids. CDR1 and CDR2 from the germline V gene are SNHLY and FYNNEI. The DNA of the CDR3 is TGTGCCAGCAGTGAAGGGCCGACACCTACCTACGAGCAGTACTTC. This translates into CASSEGPTPTYEQYF.